Listed below are T cell receptor beta chains from one sample, sequenced in a study of shared clonotypes between healthy human individuals. Sequencing was performed with immunoSEQ multiplex PCR; in TCRdb, only in-frame clones are kept and a portion is missing. The data hold 2,500,000 or so clones, with 90% to 95% observed a single time. Sample: naive CD4+ T cells from PBMCs. The source of these receptors is a man aged 18-30 years in good health. Some clones in this sample may be carry-over from other donors' samples. Each CDR3 is given with its conserved first and last residue. The D gene is left open where the match is weak. The size entry is marked missing in some rows and otherwise reads once, few, many or a size class.

- | - | TRBJ1-2 | TRBV28 | TGTGCCAGCACCGTGAAATTTGACAGGTTTGGCTACACCTTC | CASTVKFDRFGYTF
TRBD2 | - | TRBJ2-1 | TRBV27 | TGTGCCAGCAGTTTATCCGGGACTAGCGGGCATAAGATCTACAATGAGCAGTTCTTC | CASSLSGTSGHKIYNEQFF
TRBD1 | - | TRBJ1-1 | TRBV27 | TGTGCCAGCAGTTCAACTCGACAGGGGGTGAACACTGAAGCTTTCTTT | CASSSTRQGVNTEAFF
- | - | TRBJ1-2 | TRBV5-1 | TGCGCCAGCAGCTTGGGTGGTGAGGGCAGGGGCTACACCTTC | CASSLGGEGRGYTF
- | - | TRBJ2-4 | TRBV15 | TGTGCCACCAGCAGAGATAAGTTTCCAGTAGACTTC | CATSRDKFPVDF
TRBD1 | - | TRBJ1-3 | TRBV5-1 | TGCGCCAGCAGCGAGGGACAGGGGGCTTTTAACACCATATATTTT | CASSEGQGAFNTIYF
TRBD2 | - | TRBJ2-7 | TRBV30 | TGTGCCTGGAGTGTCGGGGGGGCGGTCTACGAGCAGTACTTC | CAWSVGGAVYEQYF
TRBD1 | - | TRBJ1-2 | TRBV4-3 | TGCGCCAGCAGCCAAGATTGGGGACAGGGGGCGCGGGGCTACACCTTC | CASSQDWGQGARGYTF
TRBD2 | - | TRBJ2-7 | TRBV7-9 | TGTGCCAGCAGCCCCGGTCTAGGGGCGGGGGGACTCTACGAGCAGTACTTC | CASSPGLGAGGLYEQYF
TRBD2 | - | TRBJ2-3 | TRBV28 | TGTGCCAGCAGTGCACTAGCGGGCGGGTTAGATACGCAGTATTTT | CASSALAGGLDTQYF
- | - | TRBJ1-3 | TRBV10-3 | TGTGCCATTCTTGGGGCAGCCTCTGGAAACACCATATATTTT | CAILGAASGNTIYF
- | - | TRBJ2-7 | TRBV11-2 | TGTGCCAGCAGCTTAAGCAGGCGGTACGAGCAGTACTTC | CASSLSRRYEQYF
TRBD2 | - | TRBJ2-3 | TRBV5-4 | TGTGCCAGCAGCTCACCAAAGGCTAGCGGGAGGGCGCGAGATACGCAGTATTTT | CASSSPKASGRARDTQYF
- | - | TRBJ1-1 | TRBV4-1 | TGCGCCAGCAGCCAACTTGGAGGGGTCACTGAAGCTTTCTTT | CASSQLGGVTEAFF
- | - | TRBJ2-6 | TRBV11-2 | TGTGCCAGCAGCCATAGCTCTGGGGCCAACGTCCTGACTTTC | CASSHSSGANVLTF
- | - | TRBJ1-2 | TRBV19 | TGTGCCAGTAGTATAGGAGCGGACATCTATGGCTACACCTTC | CASSIGADIYGYTF
TRBD1 | - | TRBJ2-1 | TRBV29-1 | TGCAGCGTCCAACGGGACAGGGCTTACAATGAGCAGTTCTTC | CSVQRDRAYNEQFF
- | once | TRBJ2-5 | TRBV9 | TGTGCCAGCAGCGTAGACCCGGGAGAAGAGACCCAGTACTTC | CASSVDPGEETQYF
- | - | TRBJ2-1 | TRBV10-3 | TGTGCCATCAGTGGACGGAACTCCTACAATGAGCAGTTCTTC | CAISGRNSYNEQFF
- | - | TRBJ2-2 | TRBV6-6 | TGTGCCAGCAGCCAACCTTCCAGTCCCACCGGGGAGCTGTTTTTT | CASSQPSSPTGELFF
- | - | TRBJ2-7 | TRBV28 | TGTGCCAGCAGTTCCACCGGGCGCTACGAGCAGTACTTC | CASSSTGRYEQYF
- | - | TRBJ2-7 | TRBV7-8 | TGTGCCAGCAGCCCCCGGGGACGCACCTACGAGCAGTACTTC | CASSPRGRTYEQYF
- | - | TRBJ1-2 | TRBV5-4 | TGTGCCAGCAGCTTGCAACTAGGACAGTCAGCTAACTATGGCTACACCTTC | CASSLQLGQSANYGYTF
TRBD1 | - | TRBJ1-2 | TRBV5-6 | TGTGCCAGCAGCCGGGACAGTGGGAGGTATGGCTACACCTTC | CASSRDSGRYGYTF
- | - | TRBJ1-2 | TRBV28 | TGTGCCAGCAGTCCCGGTGGGGAAGCCTTCTATGGCTACACCTTC | CASSPGGEAFYGYTF
- | - | TRBJ2-3 | TRBV11-3 | TGTGCCAGCAGCTTAGGGGCTGGCACAGATACGCAGTATTTT | CASSLGAGTDTQYF
- | - | TRBJ1-2 | TRBV6-5 | TGTGCCAGCAGTTTCCAACAGGGTCTTTATGGCTACACCTTC | CASSFQQGLYGYTF
TRBD1 | - | TRBJ1-4 | TRBV6-1 | TGTGCCAGCAGGGCCCCGGGACAGATGTATGAAAAACTGTTTTTT | CASRAPGQMYEKLFF
- | - | TRBJ2-1 | TRBV5-1 | TGCGCCAGCAGCCTGGTGCTGGGCACGGCCTACAATGAGCAGTTCTTC | CASSLVLGTAYNEQFF
TRBD1 | once | TRBJ1-5 | TRBV2 | TGTGCCAGCAGTGCGGACAGGGCAGGTCAGCCCCAGCATTTT | CASSADRAGQPQHF
- | - | TRBJ1-3 | TRBV11-2 | TGTGCCAGCAGCTTTCGCCGGGACCTTGGAAACACCATATATTTT | CASSFRRDLGNTIYF
TRBD1 | - | TRBJ1-1 | TRBV6-4 | TGTGCCAGCAGAGTAACAGGGGGCGGTAGGACTGAAGCTTTCTTT | CASRVTGGGRTEAFF
- | - | TRBJ1-3 | TRBV19 | TGTGCCAGTAGTATAGGTGGAACTGGAAACACCATATATTTT | CASSIGGTGNTIYF
TRBD1 | - | TRBJ2-3 | TRBV9 | TGTGCCAGCAGCGTAGTCGGGACAGGGAGCACAGATACGCAGTATTTT | CASSVVGTGSTDTQYF